A single sample is the source of the 32 T cell receptor beta chains below, sequenced in a study of blood T cells in healthy people across ages. Through a sample-barcoded 5' primer and a J-beta primer mix, a second PCR was run for 7 to 11 cycles. TCRdb processed the 5' RACE reads anew with MiXCR; each CDR3 protein has one entry. The data show about 1.6 million distinct CDR3 sequences, approximately 32% seen once. The sequenced material came from blood. The source of these receptors is a woman aged 30 to 39 in good health.

Remarks on this clonotype: This sequence may be a read error, since a much larger clone differs from it by one base. The chain links TRBV20-1 to TRBJ2-5; 10 nucleotides match TRBD2. Germline assignment: CDR1 DFQATT and CDR2 SNEGSKA (reference sequence). CDR3 size: 14 residues. The CDR3 nucleotides are TGCAGTGCTCCGCTAGCGGGGGTCCAAGAGGCCCAGTACTTC. Protein product: CSAPLAGVQEAQYF.

This clonotype was observed a handful of times. J is TRBJ2-3 and V is TRBV3-1; D gene ambiguous. Trimming left V 2 bases short and J 4 bases short, with 7 bases between. In germline, CDR1 is LGHDT, CDR2 YNNKEL (reference sequence). CDR3 length equals 13 residues. This CDR3 is CASSQYVADTQYF. In DNA, the CDR3 is TGTGCCAGCAGCCAATACGTGGCAGATACGCAGTATTTT.

This clonotype showed up just a few times. The chain uses TRBV4-1 and TRBJ2-7, with D perhaps matching TRBD1 (5 bases). The DNA end favors TRBJ2-4, so the J call may be wrong. The CDR3 runs to 14 residues. CDR1 and CDR2 (germline): MGHRA, YSYEKL. The chain's CDR3 is CASSQDRAGNIQYF. CDR3 coding DNA: TGCGCCAGCAGCCAAGACAGGGCCGGGAACATTCAGTACTTC.

The chain combines TRBV3-1 with TRBJ2-1; 11 nucleotides match TRBD2. The germline CDR1 and CDR2 sequences are LGHDT and YNNKEL (reference sequence). V lost 0 bases to trimming and J lost 4 bases; unmatched junction nucleotides: 11. This CDR3 region has 19 residues. The CDR3 nucleotides are TGTGCCAGCAGCCAAGAGGCCCGGTGGGTAGCGGGGGGGTACAATGAGCAGTTCTTC. This gives the protein CASSQEARWVAGGYNEQFF.

The V call is TRBV4-1, the J call TRBJ1-6; D perhaps matches TRBD1 (5 bases). This CDR3 is 15 amino acids long. The germline CDR1 and CDR2 sequences are MGHRA and YSYEKL. V gave up 0 bases and J gave up 9 bases, with 12 bases separating them. In DNA, the CDR3 is TGCGCCAGCAGCCAAGAGGCCACCGGGGGTTCACCCCTCCACTTT. As protein: CASSQEATGGSPLHF.

This chain connects TRBV7-3 to TRBJ2-6; TRBD1 might be the D (6 bases). CDR3 length: 15 amino acids. Trimming removed 6 bases at V and 2 bases at J, with 11 bases between. Germline V CDR1 and CDR2: SGHTA, FQGTGA. DNA for the CDR3: TGTGCCAGCAGTCCACAGGGCCCTGGGGCCAACGTCCTGACTTTC. Protein sequence: CASSPQGPGANVLTF.

As regards this clonotype: A read error may account for a junction end that differs from germline. The chain couples TRBV12-3 or TRBV12-4 to TRBJ1-5; D unresolved. This CDR3 region has 15 residues. CDR3 coding DNA: TGTACCAGCAGTTTAGCTTTGATGGGAGATCAGCCCCAGCATTTT. Translating gives CTSSLALMGDQPQHF.

As to this clonotype: Germline is not matched at one junction end, which may reflect a read error. The V call is TRBV10-2, the J call TRBJ1-5, with D unclear. The germline V gene has CDR1 WSHSY and CDR2 SAAADI. The CDR3 consists of 14 residues. CDR3 nucleotide sequence: TGCGCCGGCAGTGATCGGAGGGGCAATCAGCCCCAGCATTTT. It specifies CAGSDRRGNQPQHF.

This clonotype was seen only a few times. This rearrangement joins TRBV20-1 to TRBJ2-5, with TRBD2 as a possible D gene (5 bases). V was trimmed by 6 bases and J by 2 bases, leaving 22 bases between them. The CDR3 contains 16 residues. The germline CDR1 and CDR2 sequences are DFQATT and SNEGSKA (reference sequence). The CDR3 is CSAPSPQRPNQETQYF. The CDR3 DNA is TGCAGTGCCCCATCTCCCCAGCGGCCGAATCAAGAGACCCAGTACTTC.

V usage is TRBV20-1 and J usage is TRBJ1-2, with unresolved D. The CDR3 runs 13 residues. CDR1 and CDR2 (germline): DFQATT, SNEGSKA (reference sequence). Trimming cost V 1 base and J 4 bases, with 10 bases left between them. CDR3 sequence: CSARGRAPYGYTF. DNA of the CDR3: TGCAGTGCTAGAGGTAGAGCCCCCTATGGCTACACCTTC.

CDR3 loop: CASSQVVLAGDDEQFF. The CDR3 DNA is TGTGCCAGCAGCCAAGTAGTTCTAGCGGGAGATGATGAGCAGTTCTTC. This rearrangement joins TRBV14 to TRBJ2-1, with 10 bases aligning to TRBD2. The CDR3 is 16 amino acids. Trimming removed 1 base from V and 8 bases from J; junction bases left unmatched: 8. Germline CDR1 and CDR2: SGHDN and FVKESK.

This clonotype was counted only a few times. J is TRBJ2-3 and V is TRBV20-1; TRBD2 is a possible D gene (6 bases). In germline, CDR1 is DFQATT, CDR2 SNEGSKA (reference sequence). The CDR3 totals 13 residues. Trimming cost V 8 bases and J 2 bases, with 14 bases left between them. The CDR3 loop reads CSPGGGNTDTQYF. DNA of the CDR3: TGCAGTCCTGGCGGCGGGAACACAGATACGCAGTATTTT.

The rearrangement uses TRBV6-5 and TRBJ1-6; maybe TRBD1 (6 bases). The CDR3 totals 16 residues. Trimming took off 5 bases at V and 5 bases at J, with 16 bases between the two ends. Germline V gene data show CDR1 as MNHEY and CDR2 as SVGAGI. DNA for the CDR3: TGTGCCAGCAGTCTGACAGGTCCTCGGGATAATTCACCCCTCCACTTT. Encoded protein: CASSLTGPRDNSPLHF.

The chain uses TRBV7-9 and TRBJ2-3; 8 bases agree with TRBD1. Germline V gene lookup returns CDR1 SEHNR and CDR2 FQNEAQ (reference sequence). The length of the CDR3 is 19 residues. Unmatched junction bases numbered 18, after V lost 3 bases and J lost 4 bases. The CDR3 region has the DNA TGTGCCAGCAGCTTGATCCCCGGGGTGACAGGGGCGCTCGCAGATACGCAGTATTTT. Translation gives CASSLIPGVTGALADTQYF.

This clonotype was observed a few times. The chain combines TRBV20-1 with TRBJ2-1; D might be TRBD2 (7 bases). There are 15 residues in the CDR3. The germline V gene has CDR1 DFQATT and CDR2 SNEGSKA (reference sequence). Between the trimmed V and J ends, which lost 5 bases and 2 bases, there was a span of 16 bases. Here the CDR3 DNA reads TGCAGTGCTGAGGGGGGGGCAGAGGCCTACAATGAGCAGTTCTTC. Amino acids: CSAEGGAEAYNEQFF.

This clonotype was observed at least ten times. This rearrangement joins TRBV5-1 to TRBJ2-7; D is tentatively TRBD1 or TRBD2 (7 bases each). The length of the CDR3 is 16 residues. CDR1 is SGHRS, CDR2 YFSETQ, per germline. The germline V and J ends were trimmed by 4 bases and 5 bases, with 22 bases remaining between them. DNA of the CDR3: TGCGCCAGCAGCCCCCCAGCCAGCAGGGGGAGGGACGAGCAGTACTTC. It yields the protein CASSPPASRGRDEQYF.

V gene TRBV6-1 combines with J gene TRBJ2-7, with D unresolved. Germline CDR1 and CDR2: MNHNS and SASEGT. Trimming left V 6 bases short and J 6 bases short, with 15 bases between. The CDR3 is made up of 13 amino acids. CDR3 coding DNA: TGTGCCAGCAGGACCGACGGGCCCCTCGAGCAGTACTTC. Translating gives CASRTDGPLEQYF.

The genes are TRBV9 and TRBJ2-3; D may be TRBD1 (6 bases). The CDR3 covers 15 residues. V was clipped by 0 bases and J by 4 bases, with 12 bases between them. Germline V gene sequence: CDR1 SGDLS, CDR2 YYNGEE. The DNA for the CDR3 is TGTGCCAGCAGCGTAGCTGGACAGTGGGCAGATACGCAGTATTTT. Its translation: CASSVAGQWADTQYF. Using reference TRBV9 and TRBJ2-3 for the parts outside the CDR3, the full variable domain is DSGVTQTPKHLITATGQRVTLRCSPRSGDLSVYWYQQSLDQGLQFLIQYYNGEERAKGNILERFSAQQFPDLHSELNLSSLELGDSALYFCASSVAGQWADTQYFGPGTRLTVL.

The chain uses TRBV6-1 and TRBJ2-5, with 13 positions matching TRBD2. Germline V gives CDR1 MNHNS, CDR2 SASEGT. CDR3 length: 18 residues. V gave up 3 bases and J gave up 0 bases; unmatched junction bases: 7. The CDR3 DNA is TGTGCCAGCAGTGACCCCGGACTAGCGGGGGTGAACCAAGAGACCCAGTACTTC. Translating it yields CASSDPGLAGVNQETQYF.

This clonotype was seen a handful of times. The V and J genes are TRBV13 and TRBJ2-7; possibly TRBD2 for D (6 bases). CDR1 and CDR2 from the germline V gene are PRHDT and FYEKMQ (reference sequence). Between the trimmed V and J ends, which lost 5 bases and 2 bases, there was a span of 16 bases. The CDR3 totals 15 residues. CDR3 protein: CASSRGADPPYEQYF. Here the CDR3 DNA reads TGTGCCAGCAGCCGCGGGGCAGATCCTCCCTACGAGCAGTACTTC.

This clonotype was seen more than once but under ten times. V usage is TRBV20-1 and J usage is TRBJ2-3; D unresolved. The CDR3 contains 13 residues. The V gene lost 1 base and the J gene lost 0 bases, with 5 bases spanning the gap. Germline loops: CDR1 DFQATT, CDR2 SNEGSKA (reference sequence). CDR3 DNA: TGCAGTGCTAGAGTTGATAGCACAGATACGCAGTATTTT. This encodes CSARVDSTDTQYF.

The chain uses TRBV4-1 and TRBJ2-4, with 15 nucleotides matching TRBD2. The germline V gene has CDR1 MGHRA and CDR2 YSYEKL. The CDR3 has 18 amino acids. V gave up 3 bases and J gave up 10 bases; unmatched junction bases: 13. CDR3: CASSHDPTGTSGRIIQYF. The CDR3 bases are TGCGCCAGCAGCCACGATCCTACCGGGACTAGCGGGAGGATTATTCAGTACTTC.

The chain links TRBV2 to TRBJ2-5; D call uncertain. Between the trimmed V and J ends, which lost 5 bases and 3 bases, there was a span of 7 bases. This CDR3 is built from 12 residues. Germline CDR1 reads SNHLY; CDR2 reads FYNNEI. The CDR3 bases are TGTGCCAGCAGTTCCTTTAAAGAGACCCAGTACTTC. This sequence encodes CASSSFKETQYF.

To note about this clonotype: This could be a read error, since a much larger clone is one nucleotide away. This rearrangement joins TRBV5-1 to TRBJ2-7, with 8 bases fitting TRBD1. The CDR3 is 14 residues long. Germline V gives CDR1 SGHRS, CDR2 YFSETQ. CDR3 sequence reads: CTSSPGQGRDEQYF. The CDR3 DNA reads as TGCACCAGCAGCCCAGGACAGGGCAGGGACGAGCAGTACTTC. The whole variable domain, remainder taken from reference TRBV5-1 and TRBJ2-7, is KAGVTQTPRYLIKTRGQQVTLSCSPISGHRSVSWYQQTPGQGLQFLFEYFSETQRNKGNFPGRFSGRQFSNSRSEMNVSTLELGDSALYLCTSSPGQGRDEQYFGPGTRLTVT.

Comments on this clonotype: This clone may be a read error of a much larger clone one base away. The chain links TRBV7-2 to TRBJ2-3, with unresolved D. Germline CDR1 and CDR2: SGHTA and FQGNSA. With 1 base removed from V and 1 base from J, the gap between germline ends came to 6 bases. The length of the CDR3 is 14 residues. The CDR3 coding sequence is TGTGCCAGCAGCTTAGACGCCCGCACAGATACGCAGTATTTT. Its translation is CASSLDARTDTQYF.

The rearrangement joins TRBV30 to TRBJ2-2; 10 nucleotides line up with TRBD1. The trim removed 5 bases at V and 5 bases at J, leaving 5 bases unmatched. Germline CDR1 reads GTSNPN; CDR2 reads SVGIG (reference sequence). The CDR3 is made up of 14 amino acids. The CDR3 loop reads CAWGRDRGTGELFF. As DNA, the CDR3 is TGTGCCTGGGGCCGGGACAGGGGAACCGGGGAGCTGTTTTTT.

Of note for this clonotype: With a much larger clone just one base away, this may be a read error. This chain joins TRBV29-1 and TRBJ1-2; D perhaps matches TRBD1 (5 bases). The CDR3 has 11 residues. Germline V gene data show CDR1 as SQVTM and CDR2 as ANQGSEA. V was pared by 6 bases and J by 7 bases, with 12 bases between. CDR3 sequence reads: CSVRGECGYTF. The CDR3 nucleotides are TGCAGCGTCCGAGGGGAGTGTGGCTACACCTTC. Full variable domain (remainder filled in from reference TRBV29-1 and TRBJ1-2): SAVISQKPSRDICQRGTSLTIQCQVDSQVTMMFWYRQQPGQSLTLIATANQGSEATYESGFVIDKFPISRPNLTFSTLTVSNMSPEDSSIYLCSVRGECGYTFGSGTRLTVV.

This clonotype turned up a few times. The chain links TRBV25-1 to TRBJ1-1; no clear D. The CDR3 runs to 13 residues. Trimming stripped 6 bases from V and 5 bases from J, with 13 bases between. From germline, CDR1 is MGHDK and CDR2 SYGVNS. CDR3 coding DNA: TGTGCCAGCAGACACGTGGGGATGACTGAAGCTTTCTTT. Amino acid sequence: CASRHVGMTEAFF. The full variable domain, its missing parts supplied by reference TRBV25-1 and TRBJ1-1, is EADIYQTPRYLVIGTGKKITLECSQTMGHDKMYWYQQDPGMELHLIHYSYGVNSTEKGDLSSESTVSRIRTEHFPLTLESARPSHTSQYLCASRHVGMTEAFFGQGTRLTVV.

The chain is built from TRBV20-1 and TRBJ2-7, with 8 bases aligning to TRBD2. This CDR3 region has 15 residues. The J segment lost 0 bases and the V segment lost 0 bases, leaving 4 bases of the junction unmatched. Germline V lookup: CDR1 DFQATT, CDR2 SNEGSKA (reference sequence). The CDR3 nucleotides read TGCAGTGCTAGAGACCCGGGGGGGGTCTCCTACGAGCAGTACTTC. Its protein product is CSARDPGGVSYEQYF.

The gene calls are TRBV3-1 and TRBJ2-6; D not certain. Per germline, CDR1 LGHDT and CDR2 YNNKEL (reference sequence). Between the trimmed V and J ends, which lost 0 bases and 4 bases, there was a span of 13 bases. The CDR3 consists of 17 residues. The CDR3 DNA sequence: TGTGCCAGCAGCCAAGAGGCGGTCCGCCGGGGGGCCAACGTCCTGACTTTC. Translation gives CASSQEAVRRGANVLTF.

This clonotype showed up just a few times. V gene TRBV6-4 combines with J gene TRBJ2-1; D unresolved. The CDR3 spans 14 residues. CDR1 and CDR2 from the germline V gene are MRHNA and SNTAGT. V lost 3 bases and J lost 5, with 11 bases in between. The CDR3, as DNA: TGTGCCAGCAGTGAGGTTTATGGGAACAATGAGCAGTTCTTC. Protein product: CASSEVYGNNEQFF.

This clonotype has more than one count but fewer than ten. The chain has TRBV9 and TRBJ2-1; D possibly corresponds to TRBD2 (7 bases). The germline CDR1 and CDR2 sequences are SGDLS and YYNGEE. The ends were cut back, 4 bases at V and 8 bases at J, with 22 bases in the middle. The CDR3 runs to 16 residues. The CDR3 bases are TGTGCCAGCAGCCAAAGTGGGGGGGCCCGTATGCATGAGCAGTTCTTC. Amino acids: CASSQSGGARMHEQFF.